This T cell receptor beta chain comes out of a study of shared clonotypes between healthy human individuals. Findings and caveats of the study: For naive CD4 cells, roughly 4.8% of clonotypes were shared across a handful of donors. Blood alone was sampled, and tissue repertoires likely differ.

To note about this clone: The antigen remains unidentified.

Naive CD8 cells lacked CD45RO, underwent positive selection for CCR7 and left out terminally differentiated effector memory CD45RA+ cells. Sorted-subset replicate PCR reactions contained 200 ng DNA, corresponding to some 30,000 T cell genomes. Assay used: immunoSEQ multiplex PCR; TCRdb lists only in-frame clones, some missing. The sample yields about 2.2 million clones, around 95% seen once. Germline V gene data show CDR1 as LGHNA and CDR2 as YNFKEQ. The CDR3 runs to 14 residues. Trimming took 7 bases from V and 5 from J; bases not matched to a gene: 4. The chain couples TRBV4-2 to TRBJ2-3; 12 positions match TRBD1. Sequencing was performed on naive CD8+ T cells from PBMCs. This receptor was obtained from a man aged 18 to 29 in good health. Some clones in this sample may be carry-over from other donors' samples. The CDR3 spells CASKGTGGLDTQYF. CDR3 sequence (DNA): TGTGCCAGCAAAGGGACAGGGGGCTTAGATACGCAGTATTTT.